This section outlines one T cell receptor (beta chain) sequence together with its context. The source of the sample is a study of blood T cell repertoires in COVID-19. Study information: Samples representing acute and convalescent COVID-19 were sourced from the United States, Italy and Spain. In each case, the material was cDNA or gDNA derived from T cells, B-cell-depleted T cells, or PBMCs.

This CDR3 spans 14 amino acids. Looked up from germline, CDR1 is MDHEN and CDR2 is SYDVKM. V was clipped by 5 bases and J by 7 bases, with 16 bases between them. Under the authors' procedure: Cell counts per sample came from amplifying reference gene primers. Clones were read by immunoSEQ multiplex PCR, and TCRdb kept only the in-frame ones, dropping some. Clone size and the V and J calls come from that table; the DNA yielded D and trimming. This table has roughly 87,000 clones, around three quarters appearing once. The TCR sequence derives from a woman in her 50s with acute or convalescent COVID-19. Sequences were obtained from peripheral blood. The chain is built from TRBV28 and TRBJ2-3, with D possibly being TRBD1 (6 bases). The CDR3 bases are TGTGCCAGCAGTCGGGACATCCCTAGGAATACGCAGTATTTT. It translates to CASSRDIPRNTQYF. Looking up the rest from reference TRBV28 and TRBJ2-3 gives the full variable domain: DVKVTQSSRYLVKRTGEKVFLECVQDMDHENMFWYRQDPGLGLRLIYFSYDVKMKEKGDIPEGYSVSREKKERFSLILESASTNQTSMYLCASSRDIPRNTQYFGPGTRLTVL.